This note documents a single T cell receptor (beta chain) sequence. As yet, its antigen is unknown. CD4+ cells underwent separation, giving CD45RA+ naive and CD45RA-negative memory subsets. The data derive from a study of shared clonotypes between healthy human individuals. Broader study findings: Only blood was sampled, and tissue TCR repertoires likely differ from blood ones.

Looked up from germline, CDR1 is SEHNR and CDR2 is FQNEAQ (reference sequence). The J segment lost 1 base and the V segment lost 5 bases, leaving 10 bases of the junction unmatched. The CDR3 is 17 residues long. Once extracted for a subset, genomic DNA was divided evenly among several immunoSEQ plates. Sequencing used immunoSEQ multiplex PCR; TCRdb keeps in-frame clones, though not all of them. The sample contains 2,500,000 or so clones, roughly 93% of which appear only once. V and J are TRBV7-9 and TRBJ2-4; 8 nucleotides line up with TRBD1. Material: naive CD4+ T cells from PBMCs. The subset here: CD45RA+ positively selected. The sequence was obtained from a man aged 18 to 30 in good health. Some clones in this sample may be carry-over from other donors' samples. DNA for the CDR3: TGTGCCAGCAGCCGGGACAGGCAATTTCTTGCCAAAAACATTCAGTACTTC. Its protein product is CASSRDRQFLAKNIQYF.